Listed here are 11 T cell receptor beta chains from one sample, sequenced in a study of blood T cell repertoires in COVID-19. Repertoires were generated with immunoSEQ multiplex PCR, while TCRdb's copy carries only in-frame clones and drops some. Here the sample spans roughly 250,000 clones, 80% to 90% being singletons. Sequencing input: peripheral blood. The receptors originated from a woman aged 40-49 years with acute or convalescent COVID-19.

The rearrangement uses TRBV2 and TRBJ1-1, with D uncertain. This CDR3 spans 14 amino acids. V was shortened by 6 bases and J by 1 base, with 12 bases between the two germline ends. Germline V lookup: CDR1 SNHLY, CDR2 FYNNEI. The CDR3 loop is CASSAIKRNTEAFF. DNA of the CDR3: TGTGCCAGCAGCGCGATCAAAAGGAACACTGAAGCTTTCTTT.

The V call is TRBV18, the J call TRBJ1-3, with 11 bases matching TRBD1. The CDR3 runs 19 residues. The V and J ends lost 4 bases and 2 bases, in that order; junction bases with no gene match: 13. CDR1 is KGHSH and CDR2 is LQKENI in the germline V gene. Written as DNA, the CDR3 is TGTGCCAGCTCACTGGACAGGGGGCCCCTACTTTCTACTGGAAACACCATATATTTT. Translating it yields CASSLDRGPLLSTGNTIYF. The full variable domain, completed using reference TRBV18 and TRBJ1-3, is NAGVMQNPRHLVRRRGQEARLRCSPMKGHSHVYWYRQLPEEGLKFMVYLQKENIIDESGMPKERFSAEFPKEGPSILRIQQVVRGDSAAYFCASSLDRGPLLSTGNTIYFGEGSWLTVV.

V usage is TRBV7-6 and J usage is TRBJ2-5, with 11 bases identical to TRBD2. V dropped 5 bases and J dropped 5; count of bases not matched to a gene: 10. The CDR3 has 16 residues. The germline gives CDR1 SGHVS, CDR2 FNYEAQ. CDR3 sequence reads: CASSKTSGASWETQYF. The CDR3 bases are TGTGCCAGCAGCAAGACTAGCGGGGCCTCTTGGGAGACCCAGTACTTC.

This rearrangement joins TRBV6-6 to TRBJ1-3, with 7 bases aligning to TRBD1. Germline trimming cut 7 bases from V and 9 bases from J; bases unmatched to any gene: 15. Germline CDR1 reads MNHNY; CDR2 reads SVGAGI (reference sequence). This CDR3 is 15 amino acids long. The CDR3 region has the DNA TGTGCCAGCAATCCGGGAGGGGGCGCTTCTGGCACCATATATTTT. Protein: CASNPGGGASGTIYF.

The chain links TRBV6-5 to TRBJ2-3; TRBD2 aligns across 9 bases. V dropped 8 bases and J dropped 7; count of bases not matched to a gene: 10. Germline CDR1 reads MNHEY; CDR2 reads SVGAGI. The CDR3 consists of 14 residues. Here the CDR3 DNA reads TGTGCCAGCCGCCTTAGCGGGGGAGGGAATACGCAGTATTTT. Translating it yields CASRLSGGGNTQYF.

CDR3 protein: CAISGGDSTSSGNTIYF. CDR3 in DNA: TGTGCCATCAGTGGCGGGGACAGCACAAGCTCTGGAAACACCATATATTTT. This rearrangement joins TRBV10-3 to TRBJ1-3, with TRBD1 matching 7 bases. From germline, CDR1 is ENHRY and CDR2 SYGVKD. This CDR3 is 17 amino acids long. V shed 4 bases, J shed 0 bases, and the junction held 9 bases outside the gene matches.

This clone was found once. The V and J genes are TRBV24-1 and TRBJ2-3; D perhaps matches TRBD2 (7 bases). The length of the CDR3 is 14 residues. CDR1 and CDR2 from the germline V gene are KGHDR and SFDVKD. Trimming took 9 bases from V and 8 from J, leaving 20 bases between them. CDR3 coding DNA: TGTGCCACCCGGCTTACGGGGGGCCACGGTACGCAGTATTTT. Its translation is CATRLTGGHGTQYF.

This chain's CDR3 is CASSVAGGHETQYF. The CDR3 DNA follows: TGTGCCAGCAGCGTAGCGGGGGGGCATGAGACCCAGTACTTC. V and J are TRBV9 and TRBJ2-5; the match to TRBD2 covers 8 bases. The V gene end was trimmed by 0 bases and the J gene end by 5 bases; junction bases not matched to a gene: 3. The CDR3 has 14 amino acids. CDR1 is SGDLS, CDR2 YYNGEE, per germline.

The J gene is TRBJ1-2, the V gene TRBV7-9, with TRBD1 as a possible D gene (6 bases). The CDR3 has 13 residues. The V and J ends lost 5 bases and 4 bases respectively, with 11 bases between them. Per the germline V gene, CDR1 is SEHNR and CDR2 is FQNEAQ (reference sequence). CDR3 sequence: CASSATTGYGYTF. Written as DNA, the CDR3 is TGTGCCAGCAGCGCTACGACAGGCTATGGCTACACCTTC. Together with reference TRBV7-9 and TRBJ1-2, the CDR3 gives the full variable domain: DTGVSQNPRHKITKRGQNVTFRCDPISEHNRLYWYRQTLGQGPEFLTYFQNEAQLEKSRLLSDRFSAERPKGSFSTLEIQRTEQGDSAMYLCASSATTGYGYTFGSGTRLTVV.

V and J are TRBV2 and TRBJ2-5; D perhaps matches TRBD2 (5 bases). Trimming took off 5 bases at V and 3 bases at J, with 10 bases between the two ends. The germline V gene encodes CDR1 SNHLY and CDR2 FYNNEI. CDR3 length: 13 residues. CDR3 sequence reads: CASSRTGKETQYF. The CDR3 DNA follows: TGTGCCAGCAGTCGGACTGGAAAAGAGACCCAGTACTTC.

This chain links TRBV3-1 (or the pseudogene TRBV3-2) with TRBJ1-1; no clear D. Germline lookup yields CDR1 LGHDT and CDR2 YNNKEL (reference sequence). There are 16 residues in the CDR3. V gave up 4 bases and J gave up 1 base, with 16 bases separating them. The CDR3 DNA follows: TGTGCCAGCAGCCGACGCGCTATAGGAGGGAACACTGAAGCTTTCTTT. It specifies CASSRRAIGGNTEAFF.